This T cell receptor beta chain emerged from a study of blood T cells in healthy people across ages (dated by TCRdb to the mid-2010s). A note on the overall study: In model experiments, template switching captured roughly one uniquely barcoded TCR beta cDNA molecule for every two T cells. To track age-related changes in TCR beta repertoire diversity, the study relied on deep sequencing normalized with unique cDNA molecular identifiers. The donors were divided into four age groups: young (average around 16 years), middle-aged (approximately 41), aged (around 59) and long-lived (approximately 74). To avoid experimental bias, donors of different ages were distributed randomly across sequencing lanes. The study analyzed two additional independent replicas of 1 million unique cDNA reads from the same blood draw for two donors, one aged 18 to 29 and one aged 80 or older. Study-level results and caveats: Because donor CMV infection status was unknown, age-related changes in expanded clonotypes were potentially confounded. A strong correlation was found between observed TCR beta diversity and the percentage of naive T cells measured by flow cytometry. Compared with the aged group, more naive CD4+ T cells, fewer expanded clones and increased TCR diversity were shown by the long-lived group, suggesting age selection. Observed TCR beta diversity per million T cells fell roughly linearly with age, and a significant reduction was already apparent by age about 36. Total diversity estimates from one million sequenced T cells were considered lower bounds and underestimates. Conclusive comparison of naive and antigen-experienced compartments was prevented by the profiling of bulk unsorted PBMCs.

Inclusive of the bounding cysteine and phenylalanine, the CDR3 is 15 residues long. The retained sequence is limited to the CDR3, 45 bases, with the frame set at the first base. From the germline V gene (reference sequence), CDR1 is LGHDT and CDR2 is YNNKEL. Cut back by 1 base and 0 bases, the V and J ends lie 7 bases apart. As to this clonotype: The antigen it binds to is not known. No base quality information exists; no much larger clone differs at one position.

Library preparation employed 5' RACE. The run used an Illumina HiSeq 2500. A second PCR of about 6 to 11 cycles was performed with a sample-barcoded 5' primer and a J-beta primer mix. A template-switch 5' adaptor carrying 12 random nucleotides introduced a unique molecular identifier onto each TCR beta cDNA molecule. At least 2.5 million CDR3-containing paired-end reads were obtained from each sample. First-strand cDNA was synthesized from all RNA with the Mint cDNA synthesis kit, primed by a TRBC-specific oligonucleotide. All cDNA was treated with uracil-DNA glycosylase and then went through a first 18-cycle PCR with the universal primers M1SS and BC2_uni_R. Concerning the study's data processing: For normalization, 1 million high-quality reads were randomly selected from each sample, with every read carrying a distinct molecular identifier. Instead of being binned into consensus sequences, reads with shared molecular identifiers were discarded. MiTCR, set to a Q25 quality threshold and the strictest error-elimination algorithm, was used for CDR3 identification, clonotype clustering and error correction. A nonparametric unseen species model with Euler transformation was used to estimate a lower bound on total TCR beta diversity. TCRdb reprocessed the public reads (quality trimming at Q25 with fastp, clone calling with MiXCR) and kept in-frame beta chains. Under each unique CDR3 protein, matching rows form one entry showing the most common genes and DNA. The V and J calls here are based on TCRdb, not the publication. The sample includes approximately 1,000,000 distinct CDR3 sequences, with under 55% observed a single time. The ten largest clonotypes hold approximately 19% of the sample.

Systemically healthy Caucasian individuals from Russia, some 40 in total and aged roughly 6 to 95 years, were included as donors. Around 10 milliliters of peripheral blood were collected from each donor into EDTA-treated Vacutainer tubes. Ficoll-Paque density-gradient centrifugation was used to isolate PBMCs, with at least 7 million per sample. Total RNA was extracted from PBMCs with Trizol reagent, with at least 5.5 micrograms obtained per sample. Naive CD45RAhigh/CD27high T cell percentages were measured by flow cytometry on a PBMC aliquot from every donor. This sequence originates from a woman aged 55 to 70 in good health. The chain is made from TRBV3-1 and TRBJ2-1; TRBD1 could be the D gene, as 5 bases match. The sequenced material came from blood. The sequenced DNA is TGTGCCAGCAGCCAAGTAAGGGGCTCCTACAATGAGCAGTTCTTC. This encodes CASSQVRGSYNEQFF.